This TCR beta chain was recovered during a study of OX40 agonist ivuxolimab in advanced cancers. CDR3 length equals 15 residues. Per germline, CDR1 SGHKS and CDR2 YYEKEE (reference sequence). V lost 4 bases and J lost 2, with 15 bases in between. Assay used: immunoSEQ multiplex PCR; TCRdb lists only in-frame clones, some missing. The data show 60,000 to 65,000 clones, around 93% seen once. The chain employs TRBV5-5 and TRBJ1-1; D perhaps matches TRBD1 (5 bases). Sequencing was performed on CD4+ or CD8+ T cells sorted from blood, taken in a trial of the OX40 agonist ivuxolimab. The TCR was taken from an adult with an advanced solid tumor such as melanoma, head and neck, liver or kidney cancer. The CDR3 sequence: CASSREGQINTEAFF. In DNA form, the CDR3 reads TGTGCCAGCAGCCGGGAGGGGCAGATCAACACTGAAGCTTTCTTT.